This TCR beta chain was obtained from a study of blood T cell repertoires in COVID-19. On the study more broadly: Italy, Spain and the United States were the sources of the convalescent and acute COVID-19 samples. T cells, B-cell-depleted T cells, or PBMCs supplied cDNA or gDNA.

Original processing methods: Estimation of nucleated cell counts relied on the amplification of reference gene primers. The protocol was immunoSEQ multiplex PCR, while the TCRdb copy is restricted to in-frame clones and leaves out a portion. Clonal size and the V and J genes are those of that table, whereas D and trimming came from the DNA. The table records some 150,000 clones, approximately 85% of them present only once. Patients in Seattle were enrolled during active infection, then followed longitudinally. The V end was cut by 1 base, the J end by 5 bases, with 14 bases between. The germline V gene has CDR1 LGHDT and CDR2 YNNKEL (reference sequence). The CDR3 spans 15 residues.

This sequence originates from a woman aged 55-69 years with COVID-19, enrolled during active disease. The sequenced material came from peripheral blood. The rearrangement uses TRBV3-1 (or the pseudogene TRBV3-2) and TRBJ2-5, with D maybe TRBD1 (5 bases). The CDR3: CASSQVTGDGETQYF. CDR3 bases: TGTGCCAGCAGCCAAGTCACAGGAGATGGGGAGACCCAGTACTTC.